A single sample is the source of the 32 T cell receptor beta chains below, sequenced in a study of blood T cell repertoires in COVID-19. Clones were read by immunoSEQ multiplex PCR, and TCRdb kept only the in-frame ones, dropping some. In the table there are approximately 440,000 clones, approximately 88% of which are singletons. The sequencing input was peripheral blood. The receptors originated from a woman between 45 and 60 years old with COVID-19, enrolled during active disease.

The genes are TRBV11-2 and TRBJ1-5; D is possibly TRBD1 (6 bases). V was cut by 1 base and J by 2 bases, with 12 bases left in between. This CDR3 comprises 16 residues. The germline gives CDR1 SGHAT, CDR2 FQNNGV. As DNA, the CDR3 is TGTGCCAGCAGCTTAGGGCGGGGGGCACGCAATCAGCCCCAGCATTTT. Translated, it gives CASSLGRGARNQPQHF.

This clone was seen a single time. This sequence joins TRBV5-1 and TRBJ2-3, with TRBD2 matching over 8 bases. Trimming at V came to 2 bases and at J to 1 base, leaving 9 bases not matched to a gene. Germline CDR1 reads SGHRS; CDR2 reads YFSETQ. The length of the CDR3 is 17 residues. In DNA form, the CDR3 reads TGCGCCAGCAGCTTAGCCGGGGGACTAGGGGGCACAGATACGCAGTATTTT. The encoded protein is CASSLAGGLGGTDTQYF.

The chain couples TRBV9 to TRBJ1-2, with 8 bases that match TRBD1. CDR1 is SGDLS, CDR2 YYNGEE, per germline. This CDR3 comprises 15 residues. Trimming took 2 bases from V and 4 from J; bases not matched to a gene: 7. Here the CDR3 reads CASSVTGDVFYGYTF. The DNA of the CDR3 is TGTGCCAGCAGCGTGACAGGGGATGTTTTCTATGGCTACACCTTC.

V usage is TRBV27 and J usage is TRBJ1-1; D not resolved. Trimming pared 11 bases from V and 5 bases from J, leaving 15 bases between. This CDR3 spans 12 amino acids. The germline V gene has CDR1 MNHEY and CDR2 SMNVEV (reference sequence). The CDR3 DNA reads as TGTGCCTCCAGAGACGCGGGGACTGAAGCTTTCTTT. Protein: CASRDAGTEAFF.

This clone was recorded only once. CDR3 sequence: CASSIDLSGGADTQYF. CDR3 DNA sequence: TGTGCCAGTAGTATAGATCTAAGCGGGGGAGCAGATACGCAGTATTTT. The chain links TRBV19 to TRBJ2-3; 8 nucleotides align to TRBD2. V lost 0 bases and J lost 4; bases outside the gene matches: 6. The CDR3 spans 16 residues. CDR1 and CDR2 (germline): LNHDA, SQIVND (reference sequence). The whole variable domain, remainder taken from reference TRBV19 and TRBJ2-3, is DGGITQSPKYLFRKEGQNVTLSCEQNLNHDAMYWYRQDPGQGLRLIYYSQIVNDFQKGDIAEGYSVSREKKESFPLTVTSAQKNPTAFYLCASSIDLSGGADTQYFGPGTRLTVL.

V is TRBV11-2 and J is TRBJ2-7, with 10 nucleotides matching TRBD2. With 5 bases clipped from V and 0 bases from J, the junction kept 7 bases outside the gene matches. Germline V gene lookup returns CDR1 SGHAT and CDR2 FQNNGV. This CDR3 is built from 16 residues. CDR3 DNA sequence: TGTGCCAGCAGCCTTCTAGCGGGGGTAGTCTCCTACGAGCAGTACTTC. Residues: CASSLLAGVVSYEQYF.

The V call is TRBV19, the J call TRBJ2-3; 13 positions agree with TRBD2. This CDR3 contains 15 residues. Germline lookup yields CDR1 LNHDA and CDR2 SQIVND (reference sequence). J gave up 3 bases and V 6 bases, and 3 bases lay outside the gene matches. CDR3 residues: CASSPGLAGTDTQYF. In DNA, the CDR3 is TGTGCCAGTAGCCCGGGACTAGCGGGGACAGATACGCAGTATTTT.

V gene TRBV9 combines with J gene TRBJ1-2, with unresolved D. This CDR3 contains 12 residues. Trimming shortened V by 0 bases and J by 5 bases, and 5 bases separated the two germline ends. Germline CDR1 and CDR2: SGDLS and YYNGEE. The CDR3 nucleotides are TGTGCCAGCAGCGTAGTTGAGTATGGCTACACCTTC. The encoded protein is CASSVVEYGYTF.

The chain combines TRBV7-2 with TRBJ2-1, with unresolved D. Trimming pared 5 bases from V and 10 bases from J, leaving 12 bases between. The CDR3 has 12 residues. Germline-derived CDR1 and CDR2 are SGHTA and FQGNSA. The CDR3 DNA follows: TGTGCCAGCAGCCAATACCGACAAGAGCAGTTCTTC. This encodes CASSQYRQEQFF.

V is TRBV12-3 or TRBV12-4 and J is TRBJ2-7; 8 nucleotides match TRBD1. The V segment lost 5 bases and the J segment 5 bases; nucleotides outside the gene matches: 2. CDR3 length: 12 amino acids. In nucleotides, the CDR3 is TGTGCCAGCAGTCGGACAGGGAACGAGCAGTACTTC. This encodes CASSRTGNEQYF.

This sequence joins TRBV20-1 and TRBJ1-4; D is unclear. Germline CDR1 DFQATT, CDR2 SNEGSKA (reference sequence). Trimming took 5 bases from V and 4 from J, leaving 5 bases between them. The CDR3 is 11 amino acids. CDR3 nucleotide sequence: TGCAGTGCTTATAATAATGAAAAACTGTTTTTT. This gives the protein CSAYNNEKLFF.

This chain links TRBV7-2 with TRBJ1-1, with D maybe TRBD1 (6 bases). This CDR3 is built from 19 residues. The germline gives CDR1 SGHTA, CDR2 FQGNSA. V lost 1 base to trimming and J lost 1 base, with 22 bases between them. CDR3 region: CASSLDIFRGPHRNTEAFF. The CDR3 bases are TGTGCCAGCAGCTTAGATATCTTCAGGGGACCCCACAGGAACACTGAAGCTTTCTTT. The full variable domain, completed using reference TRBV7-2 and TRBJ1-1, is GAGVSQSPSNKVTEKGKDVELRCDPISGHTALYWYRQSLGQGLEFLIYFQGNSAPDKSGLPSDRFSAERTGGSVSTLTIQRTQQEDSAVYLCASSLDIFRGPHRNTEAFFGQGTRLTVV.

This rearrangement joins TRBV6-2 or TRBV6-3 to TRBJ2-3, with 9 bases matching TRBD2. This CDR3 region has 15 residues. The ends lost 5 bases at V and 4 bases at J; junction bases unmatched: 7. Germline CDR1 and CDR2: MNHEY and SVGEGT. This CDR3 is CASSSGGPLADTQYF. The CDR3 DNA reads TGTGCCAGCAGTAGCGGGGGGCCCTTGGCAGATACGCAGTATTTT.

The chain couples TRBV28 to TRBJ1-4; D not certain. Germline lookup yields CDR1 MDHEN and CDR2 SYDVKM. This CDR3 comprises 14 residues. Between the trimmed V and J ends, which lost 1 base and 7 bases, there was a span of 10 bases. CDR3 in DNA: TGTGCCAGCAGTTTATTGAGGGTCGGTGAAAAACTGTTTTTT. Protein: CASSLLRVGEKLFF. Full variable domain (outside the CDR3, taken from reference TRBV28 and TRBJ1-4): DVKVTQSSRYLVKRTGEKVFLECVQDMDHENMFWYRQDPGLGLRLIYFSYDVKMKEKGDIPEGYSVSREKKERFSLILESASTNQTSMYLCASSLLRVGEKLFFGSGTQLSVL.

This clone came up once. The chain couples TRBV7-9 to TRBJ2-3; the D gene is possibly TRBD2 (5 bases). The V gene's germline CDR1 is SEHNR and CDR2 FQNEAQ (reference sequence). This CDR3 spans 14 amino acids. The V end lost 2 bases, the J end lost 6 bases, and 12 bases lay between the germline ends. The CDR3 reads CASSLIGPGDTQYF. The DNA for the CDR3 is TGTGCCAGCAGCTTAATCGGCCCGGGGGATACGCAGTATTTT.

This clone was picked up one time. The chain couples TRBV5-1 to TRBJ2-7, with D possibly TRBD1 on 5 matching bases. Per the germline V gene, CDR1 is SGHRS and CDR2 is YFSETQ. V lost 9 bases and J lost 5, with 18 bases in between. The CDR3 consists of 13 residues. DNA for the CDR3: TGCGCCACCACATTTGGGGCCCCCAACGAGCAGTACTTC. Translated: CATTFGAPNEQYF.

The V gene is TRBV19, the J gene TRBJ2-3; TRBD1 matches 8 bases. The length of the CDR3 is 15 residues. The germline V gene has CDR1 LNHDA and CDR2 SQIVND (reference sequence). Trimming cost V 4 bases and J 2 bases; bases outside gene matches: 5. The CDR3 loop is CASSRRTGYTDTQYF. CDR3 bases: TGTGCCAGTAGTAGGCGGACAGGGTACACAGATACGCAGTATTTT.

This clone was counted only a few times. This chain connects TRBV12-5 to TRBJ2-3, with D possibly TRBD1 on 6 matching bases. This CDR3 has 16 amino acids. V shed 2 bases and J shed 4 bases, with 16 bases lying between them. From germline, CDR1 is LGHNT and CDR2 FRNRAP. The CDR3 nucleotides are TGTGCTAGTGGTTTGTCTCGGGCAGGGGCGTCAGATACGCAGTATTTT. This translates into CASGLSRAGASDTQYF.

This chain uses TRBV7-3 with TRBJ2-7; 7 positions agree with TRBD2. Trimming at V came to 1 base and at J to 7 bases, leaving 7 bases not matched to a gene. The CDR3 has 14 amino acids. Germline V CDR1 and CDR2: SGHTA, FQGTGA. The CDR3 here is CASSLKCREGEQYF. The CDR3, as DNA: TGTGCCAGCAGCTTAAAATGCAGGGAGGGTGAGCAGTACTTC.

A word on this clone: Other nucleotide sequences in the sample specify the same CDR3. The rearrangement joins TRBV9 to TRBJ1-1; no clear D. Trimming shortened V by 1 base and J by 1 base, and 5 bases separated the two germline ends. Germline-derived CDR1 and CDR2 are SGDLS and YYNGEE. This CDR3 is 13 amino acids long. DNA of the CDR3: TGTGCCAGCAGCGTAACTCCGAACACTGAAGCTTTCTTT. This encodes CASSVTPNTEAFF.

The sample holds one count of this clone. This chain uses TRBV27 with TRBJ1-2; 9 bases are a match to TRBD1. V was clipped by 6 bases and J by 6 bases; unmatched bases: 8. The CDR3 is 14 residues long. CDR1 is MNHEY and CDR2 is SMNVEV in the germline V gene (reference sequence). The CDR3 protein is CASRQGAGEHGYTF. The CDR3 nucleotides read TGTGCCAGCAGACAGGGGGCAGGGGAGCATGGCTACACCTTC.

The genes are TRBV4-2 and TRBJ1-1, with D unclear. The CDR3 is 14 amino acids. The V gene's germline CDR1 is LGHNA and CDR2 YNFKEQ. With 7 bases removed from V and 1 base from J, the gap between germline ends came to 13 bases. The CDR3 DNA reads as TGTGCCAGCACCCCGAGGTCGACGAACACTGAAGCTTTCTTT. Amino acid sequence: CASTPRSTNTEAFF.

The chain is built from TRBV5-1 and TRBJ1-1; D may be TRBD1 (6 bases). Trimming stripped 1 base from V and 1 base from J, with 14 bases between. The germline CDR1 and CDR2 sequences are SGHRS and YFSETQ. The CDR3 is 16 residues long. The CDR3 DNA is TGCGCCAGCAGCTTGTCTGGGGGCCAGGGGAACACTGAAGCTTTCTTT. Its protein product is CASSLSGGQGNTEAFF. The full variable domain, with the rest looked up from reference TRBV5-1 and TRBJ1-1, is KAGVTQTPRYLIKTRGQQVTLSCSPISGHRSVSWYQQTPGQGLQFLFEYFSETQRNKGNFPGRFSGRQFSNSRSEMNVSTLELGDSALYLCASSLSGGQGNTEAFFGQGTRLTVV.

This sequence joins TRBV30 and TRBJ1-4, with TRBD1 as a possible D gene (5 bases). This CDR3 spans 15 amino acids. V lost 2 bases to trimming and J lost 8 bases, with 18 bases between them. CDR1 is GTSNPN, CDR2 SVGIG, per germline (reference sequence). The CDR3 DNA reads as TGTGCCTGGAGTTCTTACCCCGGGGGTAAAGAAAAACTGTTTTTT. Protein sequence: CAWSSYPGGKEKLFF.

In its sample, this clone was seen a few times. The chain carries TRBV7-9 and TRBJ1-1; possibly TRBD1 for D (5 bases). CDR3 size: 13 residues. The germline V gene encodes CDR1 SEHNR and CDR2 FQNEAQ (reference sequence). V was clipped by 5 bases and J by 1 base, with 8 bases between them. The CDR3 spells CASSQGSNTEAFF. The CDR3 nucleotides read TGTGCCAGCAGCCAGGGATCGAACACTGAAGCTTTCTTT.

The chain's CDR3 is CASRSNRVLEKLFF. Here the CDR3 DNA reads TGTGCCAGCAGGAGTAACAGGGTACTGGAAAAACTGTTTTTT. This chain uses TRBV27 with TRBJ1-4, with a tentative D call TRBD1 (6 bases). Trimming took 6 bases from V and 8 from J, leaving 16 bases between them. The CDR3 has 14 amino acids. Per germline, CDR1 MNHEY and CDR2 SMNVEV (reference sequence).

The chain couples TRBV29-1 to TRBJ1-2; 10 positions agree with TRBD1. The CDR3 runs 15 residues. CDR1 and CDR2 (germline): SQVTM, ANQGSEA. The trim removed 4 bases at V and 4 bases at J, leaving 9 bases unmatched. The CDR3 bases are TGCAGCGTTGTCGGGACAGGGGATCCGAGCTATGGCTACACCTTC. Translated, it gives CSVVGTGDPSYGYTF.

This rearrangement joins TRBV19 to TRBJ2-2; D gene uncertain. The germline V gene has CDR1 LNHDA and CDR2 SQIVND (reference sequence). V was trimmed by 4 bases and J by 6 bases, leaving 12 bases between them. The CDR3 has 14 amino acids. The chain's CDR3 is CASSNVITAGELFF. CDR3 DNA: TGTGCCAGTAGTAACGTTATAACAGCCGGGGAGCTGTTTTTT. Full variable domain (rest looked up from reference TRBV19 and TRBJ2-2): DGGITQSPKYLFRKEGQNVTLSCEQNLNHDAMYWYRQDPGQGLRLIYYSQIVNDFQKGDIAEGYSVSREKKESFPLTVTSAQKNPTAFYLCASSNVITAGELFFGEGSRLTVL.

The chain combines TRBV5-1 with TRBJ1-4, with 7 positions matching TRBD1. Germline CDR1 reads SGHRS; CDR2 reads YFSETQ. The junction had 6 bases not matched to a gene; V was cut back by 4 bases and J by 0 bases. There are 16 residues in the CDR3. The DNA of the CDR3 is TGCGCCAGCAGCCAGGGACAGAAATCAACTAATGAAAAACTGTTTTTT. It yields the protein CASSQGQKSTNEKLFF.

This chain joins TRBV15 and TRBJ2-2, with 9 positions matching TRBD1. Germline V CDR1 and CDR2: LNHNV, YYDKDF (reference sequence). The length of the CDR3 is 17 residues. V lost 5 bases and J lost 6; bases outside the gene matches: 13. CDR3 amino acids: CATSPRAGTGSPGELFF. CDR3 bases: TGTGCCACCAGCCCTCGAGCCGGGACAGGGTCCCCCGGGGAGCTGTTTTTT.

The chain uses TRBV25-1 and TRBJ2-5; TRBD1 matches at 8 bases. The CDR3 covers 12 residues. V was clipped by 9 bases and J by 5 bases; unmatched bases: 5. The germline CDR1 and CDR2 sequences are MGHDK and SYGVNS. The CDR3 region is CASRTGWETQYF. The CDR3 DNA reads as TGTGCCAGTAGGACAGGGTGGGAGACCCAGTACTTC.

V gene TRBV30 combines with J gene TRBJ2-3; 7 bases map to TRBD2. V lost 3 bases to trimming and J lost 10 bases; unmatched junction nucleotides: 10. Germline V gene sequence: CDR1 GTSNPN, CDR2 SVGIG (reference sequence). The length of the CDR3 is 13 residues. The CDR3 DNA reads TGTGCCTGGAGATCACCTGGGGCGGGGGCGCAGTATTTT. Translated, it gives CAWRSPGAGAQYF.